Detailed here is one TCR beta chain. This clone was recorded a few times. Its target antigen remains unknown. No base qualities exist here, and no much larger clone lies one base off it. The immunoSEQ Assay was used to sequence TCR beta CDR3 regions from DNA. In the source study's methods: T cell density was computed as TCR beta template counts normalized to usable DNA estimated by amplifying housekeeping genes. Using the preseqR package, richness was estimated by extrapolating to 120,000 templates for tissue samples and 400,000 templates for PBMC samples. Clonality was defined by subtracting Pielou's evenness from one. Tissue-enriched TCRs were identified by differential abundance testing using productive amino-acid clonotypes, minimum total count 5 and alpha 0.1. The Jaccard Index and the Morisita Overlap Index were used to measure how much the repertoires overlapped between compartments. TCR beta CDR3s were clustered by GLIPH together with public tetramer-defined viral CDR3s, and at least three viral sequences plus V-gene enrichment were required for viral motifs. Here the immuneACCESS table is served through TCRdb, limited to in-frame sequences with V and J called. Missing clones are a known gap in these copies; in checked studies unresolved V genes cover under half, and the rest lacks a known reason. The DNA gave D and trimming, while V, J and clone size come from that table. Present in this sample are 4,000 to 5,500 clones, 32% of which were seen just once. The ten largest clones add up to 10% to 15% of the sample.

This specimen comes from a study of T cells in localized non-small cell lung cancer (dated by TCRdb to 2020 to 2021). At the level of the whole study: T cell repertoires of 236 early-stage NSCLC patients were analyzed, with tumors being compared against uninvolved tumor-adjacent lungs. The cohort comprised 236 treatment-naïve NSCLC patients with resected, localized lung tumors. NSCLC patients had a mean age of around 61 years, and about 140 were male and 107 female. The research as a whole found: Higher T cell density in blood was associated with longer overall survival, whereas higher clonality in adjacent lung was associated with shorter survival. Because the study design was exploratory, TCR variables were selected using unadjusted p-values without false-discovery rate correction. Of the top 100 tumor clones, a median of roughly 53 were detected in paired uninvolved adjacent lung; about 26 were also among that lung's top 100. Uninvolved tumor-adjacent lung showed the highest T cell clonality, higher than tumor, which suggests more focused antigenic responses in the uninvolved tumor-adjacent lung. Multi-region tumor sequencing was not performed, so intratumor heterogeneity could not be excluded.

V is trimmed back by 6 bases and J by 4 bases, and the junction contains 19 bases that no gene match accounts for. Reading from cysteine to phenylalanine, the CDR3 counts 18 amino acids. Only the CDR3 portion is preserved as DNA: 54 bases, with reading frame beginning at the first base. The germline V gene gives CDR1 as MNHGY and CDR2 as SAAAGT. At diagnosis, peripheral blood, uninvolved tumor-adjacent lung and tumor were collected and stored as a combination of fresh-frozen and FFPE material. This sequence uses TRBV6-8 and TRBJ1-1, and 8 junctional nucleotides match TRBD1. The TCR sequence derives from a male donor at least 60 years old with stage III lung adenocarcinoma. The sample was lung tumor tissue, taken before any cancer treatment. The bases read TGTGCCAGCAGACGGTCGGACAGGGCGTTAAACCCTGGCACTGAAGCTTTCTTT. It translates to CASRRSDRALNPGTEAFF.